One sample yielded the 9 T cell receptor beta chains listed below, sequenced in a study of early T cells in non-severe SARS-CoV-2 infection. TCRdb independently ran MiXCR on the 5' RACE reads; one entry per CDR3 protein. The table lists tens of thousands of distinct CDR3 sequences, around 5.2% of them singletons. The sequenced material came from whole blood. The receptors originated from an adult who was a healthcare worker with PCR-confirmed SARS-CoV-2 infection or an uninfected control (not recorded which).

This chain links TRBV18 with TRBJ2-7, with D hard to call. The V end was cut by 2 bases, the J end by 0 bases, with 11 bases between. CDR3 length: 15 amino acids. The germline CDR1 and CDR2 sequences are KGHSH and LQKENI. The CDR3: CASSPKPTRSYEQYV. The CDR3, as DNA: TGTGCCAGCTCACCAAAGCCAACTCGCTCCTACGAGCAGTACGTC.

Concerning this clonotype: A much larger clone differs from this one at a single base, so this may be a read error. This chain uses TRBV2 with TRBJ2-7, with TRBD1 identical over 7 bases. Looked up from germline, CDR1 is SNHLY and CDR2 is FYNNEI. There are 14 residues in the CDR3. In nucleotides, the CDR3 is TGTGCCAGCAGTGAACGACAGGGTCTCTACGAGCAGAACGTC. Translation gives CASSERQGLYEQNV.

This clonotype was counted at least ten times. V usage is TRBV28 and J usage is TRBJ2-7; 7 bases are a match to TRBD2. V dropped 6 bases and J dropped 2; count of bases not matched to a gene: 10. Germline V gene sequence: CDR1 MDHEN, CDR2 SYDVKM. CDR3 length equals 15 residues. The CDR3 sequence: CASSPASSGAYEQYF. CDR3 nucleotide sequence: TGTGCCAGCAGCCCGGCATCTAGCGGAGCCTACGAGCAGTACTTC.

This clonotype was found many times. The J gene is TRBJ2-2, the V gene TRBV4-3; D possibly corresponds to TRBD2 (5 bases). V lost 0 bases to trimming and J lost 9 bases, with 8 bases between them. Germline loops: CDR1 LGHNA, CDR2 YSLEER. The CDR3 consists of 13 residues. CDR3 DNA: TGCGCCAGCAGCCAAGATACCGGGAGGGAGCTGTTTTTT. Residues: CASSQDTGRELFF.

This clonotype has a count of ten or more. The V gene is TRBV5-4, the J gene TRBJ2-2; 13 bases line up with TRBD2. With V trimmed by 4 bases and J by 5 bases, 5 bases remained unmatched. The CDR3 extends over 16 amino acids. Germline V gene lookup returns CDR1 SGHNT and CDR2 YYREEE (reference sequence). CDR3 sequence: CASSPTSGRGTGELFF. CDR3 nucleotide sequence: TGTGCCAGCAGCCCTACTAGCGGGAGGGGGACCGGGGAGCTGTTTTTT.

The chain has TRBV5-5 and TRBJ1-5; TRBD1 matches at 7 bases. The length of the CDR3 is 15 residues. V shed 0 bases, J shed 5 bases, and the junction held 5 bases outside the gene matches. Germline-derived CDR1 and CDR2 are SGHKS and YYEKEE (reference sequence). CDR3 nucleotides: TGTGCCAGCAGCTTGGGCAGGGGGGAGCATCAGCCCCAGCATTTT. This translates into CASSLGRGEHQPQHF.

The rearrangement uses TRBV4-3 and TRBJ2-3, with no clear D. This CDR3 is built from 17 residues. Looked up from germline, CDR1 is LGHNA and CDR2 is YSLEER. V lost 0 bases to trimming and J lost 2 bases, with 15 bases between them. CDR3 nucleotide sequence: TGCGCCAGCAGCCAAGACTACTCGCGTCAGAACACAGATACGCAGTATTTT. This sequence encodes CASSQDYSRQNTDTQYF.

There are many counts of this clonotype. The V and J genes are TRBV6-2 or TRBV6-3 and TRBJ2-7, with 9 bases lining up with TRBD2. The CDR3 is 15 residues long. Germline V gives CDR1 MNHEY, CDR2 SVGEGT. The ends lost 7 bases at V and 1 base at J; junction bases unmatched: 8. The CDR3 bases are TGTGCCAGCAACCTAGCGGGACAGCAGTCCTACGAGCAGTACTTC. Translated: CASNLAGQQSYEQYF.

Only a few counts were recorded for this clonotype. The rearrangement joins TRBV4-2 to TRBJ1-1; D is unresolved. Germline V gene data show CDR1 as LGHNA and CDR2 as YNFKEQ. This CDR3 has 13 amino acids. V lost 1 base and J 5 bases, leaving 8 bases between the germline ends. The CDR3 is CASSQVSGTEAFF. CDR3 DNA sequence: TGTGCCAGCAGCCAAGTCTCCGGGACTGAAGCTTTCTTT.